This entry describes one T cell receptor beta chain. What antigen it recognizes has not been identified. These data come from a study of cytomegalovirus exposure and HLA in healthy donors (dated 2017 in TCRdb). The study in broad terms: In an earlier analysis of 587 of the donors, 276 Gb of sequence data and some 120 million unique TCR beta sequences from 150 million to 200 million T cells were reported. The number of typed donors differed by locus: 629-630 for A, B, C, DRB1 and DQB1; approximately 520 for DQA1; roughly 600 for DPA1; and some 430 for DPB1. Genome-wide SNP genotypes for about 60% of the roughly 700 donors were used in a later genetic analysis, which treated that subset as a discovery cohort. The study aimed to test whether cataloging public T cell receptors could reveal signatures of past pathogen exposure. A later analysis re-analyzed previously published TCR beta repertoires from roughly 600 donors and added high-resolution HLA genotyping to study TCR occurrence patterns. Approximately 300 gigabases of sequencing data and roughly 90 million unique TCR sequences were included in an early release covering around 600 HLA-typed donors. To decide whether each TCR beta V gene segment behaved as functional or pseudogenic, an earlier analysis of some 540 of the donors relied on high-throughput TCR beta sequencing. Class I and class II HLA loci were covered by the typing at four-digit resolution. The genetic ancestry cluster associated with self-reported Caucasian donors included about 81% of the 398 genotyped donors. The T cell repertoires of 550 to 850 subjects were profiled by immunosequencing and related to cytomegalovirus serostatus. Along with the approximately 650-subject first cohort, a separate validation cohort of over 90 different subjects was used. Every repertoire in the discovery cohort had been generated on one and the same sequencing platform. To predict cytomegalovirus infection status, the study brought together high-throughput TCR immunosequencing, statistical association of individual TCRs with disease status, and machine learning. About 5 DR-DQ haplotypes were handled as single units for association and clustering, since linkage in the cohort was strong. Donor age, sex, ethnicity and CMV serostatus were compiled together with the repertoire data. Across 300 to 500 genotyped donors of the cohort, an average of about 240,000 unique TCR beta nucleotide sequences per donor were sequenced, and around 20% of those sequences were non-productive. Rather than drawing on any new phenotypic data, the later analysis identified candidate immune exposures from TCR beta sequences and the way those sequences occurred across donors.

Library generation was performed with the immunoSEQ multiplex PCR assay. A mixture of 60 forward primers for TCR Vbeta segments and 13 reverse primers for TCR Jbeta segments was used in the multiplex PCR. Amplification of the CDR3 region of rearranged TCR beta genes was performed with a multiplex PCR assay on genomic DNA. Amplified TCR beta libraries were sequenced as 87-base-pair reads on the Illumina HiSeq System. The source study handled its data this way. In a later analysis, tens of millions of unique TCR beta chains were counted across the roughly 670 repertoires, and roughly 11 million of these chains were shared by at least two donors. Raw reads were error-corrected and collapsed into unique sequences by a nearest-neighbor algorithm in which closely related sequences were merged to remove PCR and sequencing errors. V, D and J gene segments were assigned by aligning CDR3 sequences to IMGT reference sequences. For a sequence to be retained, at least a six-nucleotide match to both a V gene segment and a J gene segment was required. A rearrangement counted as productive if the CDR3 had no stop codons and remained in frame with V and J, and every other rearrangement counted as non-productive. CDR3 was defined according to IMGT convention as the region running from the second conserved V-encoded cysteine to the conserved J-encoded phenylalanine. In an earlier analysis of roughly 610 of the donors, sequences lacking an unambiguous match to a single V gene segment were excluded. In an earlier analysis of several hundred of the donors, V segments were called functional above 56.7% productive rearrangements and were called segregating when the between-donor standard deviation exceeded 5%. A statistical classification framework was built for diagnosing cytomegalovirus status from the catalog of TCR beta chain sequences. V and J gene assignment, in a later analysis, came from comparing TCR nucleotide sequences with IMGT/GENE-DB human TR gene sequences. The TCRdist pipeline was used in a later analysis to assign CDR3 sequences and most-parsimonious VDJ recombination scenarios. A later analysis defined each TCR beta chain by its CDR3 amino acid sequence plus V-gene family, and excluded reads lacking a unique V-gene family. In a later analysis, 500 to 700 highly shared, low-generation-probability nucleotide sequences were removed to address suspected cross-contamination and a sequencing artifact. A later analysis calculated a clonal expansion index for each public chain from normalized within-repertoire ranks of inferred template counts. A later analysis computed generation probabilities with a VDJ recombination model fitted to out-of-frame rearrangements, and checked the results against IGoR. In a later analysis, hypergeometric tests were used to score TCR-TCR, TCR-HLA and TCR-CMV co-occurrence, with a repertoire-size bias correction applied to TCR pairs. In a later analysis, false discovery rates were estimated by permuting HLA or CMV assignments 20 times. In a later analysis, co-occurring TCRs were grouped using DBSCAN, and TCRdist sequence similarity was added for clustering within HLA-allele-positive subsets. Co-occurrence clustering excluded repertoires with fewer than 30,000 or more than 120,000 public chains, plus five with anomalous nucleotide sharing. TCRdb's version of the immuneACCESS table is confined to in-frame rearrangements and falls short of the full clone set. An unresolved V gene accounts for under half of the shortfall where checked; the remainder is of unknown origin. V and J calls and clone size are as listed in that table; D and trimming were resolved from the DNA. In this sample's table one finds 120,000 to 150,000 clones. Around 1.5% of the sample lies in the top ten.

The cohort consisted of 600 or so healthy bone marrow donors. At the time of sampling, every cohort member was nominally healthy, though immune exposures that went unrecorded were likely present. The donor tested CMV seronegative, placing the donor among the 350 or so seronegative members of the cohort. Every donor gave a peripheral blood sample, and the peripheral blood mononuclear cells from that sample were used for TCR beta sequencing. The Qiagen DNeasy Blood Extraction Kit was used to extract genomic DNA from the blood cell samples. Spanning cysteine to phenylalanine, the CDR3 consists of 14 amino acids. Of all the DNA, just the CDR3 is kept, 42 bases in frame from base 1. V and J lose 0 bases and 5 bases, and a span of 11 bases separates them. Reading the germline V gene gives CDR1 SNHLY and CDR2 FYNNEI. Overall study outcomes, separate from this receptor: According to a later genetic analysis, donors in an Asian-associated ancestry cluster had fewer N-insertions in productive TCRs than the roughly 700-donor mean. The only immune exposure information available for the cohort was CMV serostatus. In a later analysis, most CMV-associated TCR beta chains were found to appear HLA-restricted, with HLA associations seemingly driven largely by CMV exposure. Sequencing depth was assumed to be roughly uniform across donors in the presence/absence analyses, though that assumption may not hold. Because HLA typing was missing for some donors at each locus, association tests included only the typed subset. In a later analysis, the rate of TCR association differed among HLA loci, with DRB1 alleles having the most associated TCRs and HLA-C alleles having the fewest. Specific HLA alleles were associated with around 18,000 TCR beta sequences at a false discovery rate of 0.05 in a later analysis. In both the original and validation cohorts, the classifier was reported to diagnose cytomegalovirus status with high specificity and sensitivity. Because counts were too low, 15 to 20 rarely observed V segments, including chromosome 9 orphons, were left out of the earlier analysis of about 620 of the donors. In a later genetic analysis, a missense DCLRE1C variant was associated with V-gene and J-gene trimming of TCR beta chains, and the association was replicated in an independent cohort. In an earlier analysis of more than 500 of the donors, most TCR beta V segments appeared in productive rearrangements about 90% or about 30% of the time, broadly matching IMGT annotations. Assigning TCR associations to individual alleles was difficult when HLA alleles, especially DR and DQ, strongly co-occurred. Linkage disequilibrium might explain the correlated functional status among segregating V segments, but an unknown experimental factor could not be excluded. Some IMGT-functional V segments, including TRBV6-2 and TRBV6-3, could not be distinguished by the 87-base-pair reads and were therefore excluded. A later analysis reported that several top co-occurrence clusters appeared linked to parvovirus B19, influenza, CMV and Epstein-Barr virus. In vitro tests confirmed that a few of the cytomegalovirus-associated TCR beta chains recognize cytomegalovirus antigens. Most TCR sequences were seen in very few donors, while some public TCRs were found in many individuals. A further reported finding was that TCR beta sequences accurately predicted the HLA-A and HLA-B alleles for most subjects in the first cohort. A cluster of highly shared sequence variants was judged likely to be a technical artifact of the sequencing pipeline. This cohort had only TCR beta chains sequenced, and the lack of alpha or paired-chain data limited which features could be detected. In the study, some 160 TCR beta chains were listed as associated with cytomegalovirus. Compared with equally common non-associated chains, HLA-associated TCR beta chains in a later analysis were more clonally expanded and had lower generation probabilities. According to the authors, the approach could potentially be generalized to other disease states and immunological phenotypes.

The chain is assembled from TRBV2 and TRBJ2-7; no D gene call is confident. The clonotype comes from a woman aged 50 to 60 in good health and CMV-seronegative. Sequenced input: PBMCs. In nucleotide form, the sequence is TGTGCCAGCAGTGAAGCTTCAGGCCGAAACGAGCAGTACTTC. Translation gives CASSEASGRNEQYF.